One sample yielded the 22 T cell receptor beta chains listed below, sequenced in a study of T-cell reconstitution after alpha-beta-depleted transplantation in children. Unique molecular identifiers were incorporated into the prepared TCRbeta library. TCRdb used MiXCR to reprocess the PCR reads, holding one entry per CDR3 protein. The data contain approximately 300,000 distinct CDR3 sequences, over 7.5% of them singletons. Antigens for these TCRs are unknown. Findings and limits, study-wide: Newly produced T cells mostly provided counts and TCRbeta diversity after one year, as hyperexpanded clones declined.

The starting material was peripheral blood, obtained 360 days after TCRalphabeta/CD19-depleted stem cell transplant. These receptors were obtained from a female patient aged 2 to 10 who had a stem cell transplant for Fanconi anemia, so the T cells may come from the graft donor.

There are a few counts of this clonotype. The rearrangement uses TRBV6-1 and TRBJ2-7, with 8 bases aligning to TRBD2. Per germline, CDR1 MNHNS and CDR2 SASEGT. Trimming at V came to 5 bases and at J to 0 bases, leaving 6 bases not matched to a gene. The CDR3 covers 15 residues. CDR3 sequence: CASSREGRSSYEQYF. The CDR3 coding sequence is TGTGCCAGCAGTCGGGAGGGGAGAAGCTCCTACGAGCAGTACTTC.

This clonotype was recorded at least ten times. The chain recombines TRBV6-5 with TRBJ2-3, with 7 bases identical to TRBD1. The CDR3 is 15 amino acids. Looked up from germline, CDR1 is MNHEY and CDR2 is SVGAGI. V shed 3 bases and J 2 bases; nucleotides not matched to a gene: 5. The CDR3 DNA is TGTGCCAGCAGTTATTGGGACAGATCCACAGATACGCAGTATTTT. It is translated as CASSYWDRSTDTQYF.

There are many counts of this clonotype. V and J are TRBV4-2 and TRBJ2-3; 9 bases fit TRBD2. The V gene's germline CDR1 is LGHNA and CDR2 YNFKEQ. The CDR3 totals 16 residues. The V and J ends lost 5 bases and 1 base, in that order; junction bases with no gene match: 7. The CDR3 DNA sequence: TGTGCCAGCAGCTTTAGCGGGAGAAAGGGCACAGATACGCAGTATTTT. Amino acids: CASSFSGRKGTDTQYF.

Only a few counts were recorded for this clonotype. The CDR3: CSANTGGPRNEQFF. The CDR3 DNA sequence: TGCAGTGCTAACACGGGGGGGCCTCGTAATGAGCAGTTCTTC. The rearrangement links TRBV20-1 to TRBJ2-1, with TRBD2 identical over 8 bases. The trim removed 4 bases at V and 7 bases at J, leaving 9 bases unmatched. CDR3 length equals 14 residues. In germline, CDR1 is DFQATT, CDR2 SNEGSKA (reference sequence).

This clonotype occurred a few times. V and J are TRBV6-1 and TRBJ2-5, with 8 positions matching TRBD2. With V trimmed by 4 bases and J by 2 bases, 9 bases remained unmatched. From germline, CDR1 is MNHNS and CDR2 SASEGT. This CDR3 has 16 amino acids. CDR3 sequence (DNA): TGTGCCAGCAGTGGTCTCTTTCCGGGGGGGCAAGAGACCCAGTACTTC. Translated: CASSGLFPGGQETQYF.

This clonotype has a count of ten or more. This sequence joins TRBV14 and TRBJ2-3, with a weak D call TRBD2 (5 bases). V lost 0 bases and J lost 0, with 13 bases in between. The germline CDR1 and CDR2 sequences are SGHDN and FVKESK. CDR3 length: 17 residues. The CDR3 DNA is TGTGCCAGCAGCCAAGACCGGAGGTCCAGTAGCACAGATACGCAGTATTTT. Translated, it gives CASSQDRRSSSTDTQYF.

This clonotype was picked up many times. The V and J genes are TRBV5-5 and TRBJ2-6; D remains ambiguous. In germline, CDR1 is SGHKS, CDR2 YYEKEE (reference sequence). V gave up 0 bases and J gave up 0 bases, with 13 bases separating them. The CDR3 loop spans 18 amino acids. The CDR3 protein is CASSLGPNGISGANVLTF. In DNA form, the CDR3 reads TGTGCCAGCAGCTTGGGTCCCAATGGAATCTCTGGGGCCAACGTCCTGACTTTC.

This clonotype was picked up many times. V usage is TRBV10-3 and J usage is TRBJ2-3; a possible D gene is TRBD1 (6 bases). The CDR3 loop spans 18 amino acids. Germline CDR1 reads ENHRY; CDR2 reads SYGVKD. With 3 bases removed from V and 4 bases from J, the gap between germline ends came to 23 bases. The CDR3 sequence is CAISDFDRFDSRADTQYF. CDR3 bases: TGTGCCATCAGTGATTTCGACAGGTTTGATTCAAGGGCAGATACGCAGTATTTT.

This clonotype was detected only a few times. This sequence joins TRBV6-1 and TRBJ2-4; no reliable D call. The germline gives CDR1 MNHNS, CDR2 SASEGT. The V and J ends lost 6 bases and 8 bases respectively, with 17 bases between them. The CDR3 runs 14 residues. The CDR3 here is CASRIGSLADIQYF. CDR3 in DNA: TGTGCCAGCAGAATAGGGTCGTTGGCGGACATTCAGTACTTC.

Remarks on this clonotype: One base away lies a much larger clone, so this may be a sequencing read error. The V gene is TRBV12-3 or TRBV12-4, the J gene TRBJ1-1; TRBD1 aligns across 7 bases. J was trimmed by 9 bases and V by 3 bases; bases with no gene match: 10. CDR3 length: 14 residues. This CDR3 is CASSLTGFRTQAFF. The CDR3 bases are TGTGCCAGCAGTTTGACAGGGTTCCGGACTCAAGCTTTCTTT.

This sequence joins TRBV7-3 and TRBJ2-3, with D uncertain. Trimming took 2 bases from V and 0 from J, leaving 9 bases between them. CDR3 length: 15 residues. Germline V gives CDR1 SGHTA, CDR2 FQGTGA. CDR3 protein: CASSLFGDSTDTQYF. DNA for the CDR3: TGTGCCAGCAGCTTATTCGGCGATAGCACAGATACGCAGTATTTT.

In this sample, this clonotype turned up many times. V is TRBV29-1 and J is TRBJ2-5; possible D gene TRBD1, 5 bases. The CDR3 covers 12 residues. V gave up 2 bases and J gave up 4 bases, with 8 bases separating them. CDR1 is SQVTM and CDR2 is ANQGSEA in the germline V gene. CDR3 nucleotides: TGCAGCGTTGAATGGGGCGGAGAGACCCAGTACTTC. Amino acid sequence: CSVEWGGETQYF.

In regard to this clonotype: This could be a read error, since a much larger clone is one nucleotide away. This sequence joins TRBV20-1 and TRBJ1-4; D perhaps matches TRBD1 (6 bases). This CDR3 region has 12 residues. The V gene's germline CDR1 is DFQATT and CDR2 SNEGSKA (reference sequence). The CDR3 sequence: CSARDRGEKLSF. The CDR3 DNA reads TGCAGTGCTAGAGACAGGGGTGAAAAACTGTCTTTT.

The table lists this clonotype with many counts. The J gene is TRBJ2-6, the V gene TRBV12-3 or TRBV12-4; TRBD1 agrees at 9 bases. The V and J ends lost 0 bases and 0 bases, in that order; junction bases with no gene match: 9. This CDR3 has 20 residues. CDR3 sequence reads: CASSLAGPGQGPSGANVLTF. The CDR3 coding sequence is TGTGCCAGCAGTTTAGCGGGTCCGGGACAGGGCCCCTCTGGGGCCAACGTCCTGACTTTC.

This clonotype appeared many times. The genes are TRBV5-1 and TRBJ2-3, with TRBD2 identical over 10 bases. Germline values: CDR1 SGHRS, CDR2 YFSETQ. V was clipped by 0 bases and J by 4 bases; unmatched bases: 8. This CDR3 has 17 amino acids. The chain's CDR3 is CASSLASGRRPADTQYF. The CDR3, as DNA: TGCGCCAGCAGCTTGGCTAGCGGGAGAAGGCCGGCAGATACGCAGTATTTT.

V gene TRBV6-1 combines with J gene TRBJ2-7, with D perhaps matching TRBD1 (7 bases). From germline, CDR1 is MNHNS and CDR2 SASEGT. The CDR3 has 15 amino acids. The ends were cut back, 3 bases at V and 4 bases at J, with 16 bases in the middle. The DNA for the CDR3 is TGTGCCAGCAGTGAGCGCGGGACAGAGGGGTACGAGCAGTACTTC. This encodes CASSERGTEGYEQYF.

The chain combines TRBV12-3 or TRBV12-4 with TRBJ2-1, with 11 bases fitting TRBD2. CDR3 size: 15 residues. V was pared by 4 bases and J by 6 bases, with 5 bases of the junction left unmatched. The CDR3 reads CASSWLAGGFNEQFF. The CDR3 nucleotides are TGTGCCAGCAGTTGGCTAGCGGGGGGATTCAATGAGCAGTTCTTC.

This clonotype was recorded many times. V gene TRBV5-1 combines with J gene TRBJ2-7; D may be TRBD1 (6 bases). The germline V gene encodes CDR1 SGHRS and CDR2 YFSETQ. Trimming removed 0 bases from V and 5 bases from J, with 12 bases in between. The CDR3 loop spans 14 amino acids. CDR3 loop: CASSLAGQTDEQYF. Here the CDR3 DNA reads TGCGCCAGCAGCTTGGCCGGACAGACGGACGAGCAGTACTTC. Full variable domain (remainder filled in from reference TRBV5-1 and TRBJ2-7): KAGVTQTPRYLIKTRGQQVTLSCSPISGHRSVSWYQQTPGQGLQFLFEYFSETQRNKGNFPGRFSGRQFSNSRSEMNVSTLELGDSALYLCASSLAGQTDEQYFGPGTRLTVT.

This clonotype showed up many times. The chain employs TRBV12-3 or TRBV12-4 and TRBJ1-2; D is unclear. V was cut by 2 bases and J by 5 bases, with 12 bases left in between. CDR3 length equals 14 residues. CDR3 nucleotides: TGTGCCAGCAGTTTAAGGCACCTGGAGTATGGCTACACCTTC. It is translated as CASSLRHLEYGYTF.

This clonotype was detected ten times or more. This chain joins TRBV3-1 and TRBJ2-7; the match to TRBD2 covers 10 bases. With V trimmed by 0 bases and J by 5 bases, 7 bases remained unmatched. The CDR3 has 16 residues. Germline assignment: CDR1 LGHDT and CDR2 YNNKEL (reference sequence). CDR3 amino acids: CASSQDLLAGWDEQYF. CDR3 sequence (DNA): TGTGCCAGCAGCCAAGATCTACTAGCGGGATGGGACGAGCAGTACTTC.

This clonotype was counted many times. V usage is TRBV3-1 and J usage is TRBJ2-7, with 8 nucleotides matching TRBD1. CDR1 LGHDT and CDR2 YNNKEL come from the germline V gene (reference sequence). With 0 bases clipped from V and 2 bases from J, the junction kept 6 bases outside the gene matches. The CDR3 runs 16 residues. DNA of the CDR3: TGTGCCAGCAGCCAAGATTTGGGACAGGTCGCCTACGAGCAGTACTTC. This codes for CASSQDLGQVAYEQYF.

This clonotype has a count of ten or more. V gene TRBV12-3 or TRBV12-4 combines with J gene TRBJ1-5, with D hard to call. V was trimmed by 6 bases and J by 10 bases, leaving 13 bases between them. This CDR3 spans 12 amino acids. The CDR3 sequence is CASSPAGSPQHF. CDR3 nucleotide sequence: TGTGCCAGCAGCCCAGCAGGAAGCCCCCAGCATTTT.